The rows below give T cell receptor beta chains drawn from one sample of a study of T and B cells in COVID-19 patients. TCRdb used MiXCR to reprocess the multiplex PCR reads, holding one entry per CDR3 protein. The sample lists 24,000 or so distinct CDR3 sequences; over 25% were seen once. What was sequenced was blood. These receptors came from a human donor who had recovered from COVID-19. Both conserved end residues are part of each CDR3. The D gene is left open where the match is weak. Clone size, where shown, is once, few, many, or a class for clones that have expanded.

>TRBJ2-3|TRBD2|TRBV19|many
CASALAGGPEDTQYF
TGTGCCAGTGCCCTAGCGGGAGGGCCAGAAGATACGCAGTATTTT
>TRBJ2-7|NA|TRBV4-3|few
CASSPGQHLYEQYF
TGCGCCAGCAGCCCCGGACAACACCTCTACGAGCAGTACTTC
>TRBJ2-7|TRBD2|TRBV20-1|NA
CSGRTSGRGYEQYF
TGCAGTGGTAGGACCAGCGGGAGAGGCTACGAGCAGTACTTC
>TRBJ2-5|NA|TRBV9|once
CASAGETQYF
TGTGCCAGCGCCGGGGAGACCCAGTACTTC
>TRBJ2-1|NA|TRBV5-4|few
CASSFRQAHYYNEQFF
TGTGCCAGCAGCTTTCGGCAGGCCCACTACTACAATGAGCAGTTCTTC
>TRBJ2-3|NA|TRBV6-5|many
CASSQGDTQYF
TGTGCCAGCAGCCAGGGGGATACGCAGTATTTT
>TRBJ1-5|NA|TRBV6-2/TRBV6-3|few
CASTPGRFNQPQHF
TGTGCCAGCACCCCGGGGAGGTTCAATCAGCCCCAGCATTTT
>TRBJ1-1|TRBD1|TRBV27|few
CASSLGTEVTEAFF
TGTGCCAGCAGTTTAGGGACAGAGGTCACTGAAGCTTTCTTT
>TRBJ2-6|TRBD1|TRBV19|medium-sized
CASTPDRFSGANVLTF
TGTGCCAGTACCCCGGACAGGTTCTCTGGGGCCAACGTCCTGACTTTC
>TRBJ2-5|NA|TRBV27|NA
CASRSWRISEETQYF
TGTGCCAGCCGCTCCTGGCGGATCTCAGAAGAGACCCAGTACTTC
>TRBJ2-2|NA|TRBV15|many
CATSRGDTSRGTGELFF
TGTGCCACCAGCAGAGGGGATACTAGCCGGGGCACCGGGGAGCTGTTTTTT
>TRBJ2-2|NA|TRBV27|many
CASSLANYITNTGELFF
TGTGCCAGCAGTTTAGCCAACTACATTACTAACACCGGGGAGCTGTTTTTT
>TRBJ1-2|NA|TRBV27|few
CASSLTGDYGYTF
TGTGCCAGCAGTTTAACCGGGGACTATGGCTACACCTTC
>TRBJ1-4|NA|TRBV28|NA
CASSFSATNEKLFF
TGTGCCAGCAGTTTTTCAGCAACTAATGAAAAACTGTTTTTT
>TRBJ2-7|NA|TRBV6-5|many
CASSEAHGMLAEQYF
TGTGCCAGCAGTGAAGCGCATGGGATGCTGGCCGAGCAGTACTTC
>TRBJ2-7|NA|TRBV27|NA
CASSLSRGSSYEQYF
TGTGCCAGCAGTTTATCTCGGGGAAGCTCCTACGAGCAGTACTTC
>TRBJ2-3|NA|TRBV24-1|NA
CATSDRLSTDTQYF
TGTGCCACCAGTGACCGCCTTAGCACAGATACGCAGTATTTT
>TRBJ1-5|NA|TRBV7-2|once
CASSLGGQAYPPSNQPQHF
TGTGCCAGCAGCTTAGGGGGGCAGGCCTACCCCCCTAGCAATCAGCCCCAGCATTTT
>TRBJ2-7|TRBD2|TRBV5-1|few
CASSLATGLNHEQYF
TGCGCCAGCAGCTTGGCCACGGGACTAAACCACGAGCAGTACTTC
>TRBJ2-2|NA|TRBV7-9|NA
CASSPEGTGELFF
TGTGCCAGCAGCCCGGAGGGCACCGGGGAGCTGTTTTTT
>TRBJ2-3|TRBD2|TRBV9|NA
CASSVGGGEGADTQYF
TGTGCCAGCAGCGTAGGTGGGGGGGAGGGCGCAGATACGCAGTATTTT
>TRBJ2-1|NA|TRBV6-5|few
CASSYQIRGDEQFF
TGTGCCAGCAGTTACCAAATCAGGGGGGATGAGCAGTTCTTC
>TRBJ2-1|TRBD1|TRBV6-6|few
CASTLQGPSYNEQFF
TGTGCCAGCACCTTACAGGGGCCTTCCTACAATGAGCAGTTCTTC
>TRBJ2-2|TRBD1|TRBV19|many
CASRRQGLNTGELFF
TGTGCCAGTAGAAGACAGGGGTTGAACACCGGGGAGCTGTTTTTT
>TRBJ1-6|TRBD1|TRBV15|few
CATSSTRGYNSPLHF
TGTGCCACCAGCAGTACCAGGGGGTATAATTCACCCCTCCACTTT
>TRBJ2-5|NA|TRBV12-3/TRBV12-4|NA
CASSIGALTQETQYF
TGTGCCAGCAGCATAGGGGCCCTAACGCAAGAGACCCAGTACTTC
>TRBJ1-1|NA|TRBV5-5|NA
CASSLGIVGTLAFF
TGTGCCAGCAGCTTGGGTATTGTGGGGACTCTAGCTTTCTTT
>TRBJ2-7|NA|TRBV29-1|medium-sized
CSVEDRRTSYEQYF
TGCAGCGTTGAAGATCGGCGGACTTCCTACGAGCAGTACTTC
>TRBJ1-1|NA|TRBV12-3/TRBV12-4|NA
CASRIQGIVAFF
TGTGCCAGCAGAATTCAGGGGATAGTAGCTTTCTTT
>TRBJ2-2|TRBD2|TRBV12-3/TRBV12-4|NA
CASSAGAGELFF
TGTGCCAGCAGCGCGGGGGCCGGGGAGCTGTTTTTT
>TRBJ2-2|NA|TRBV6-6|few
CASSPQKPREGSGELFF
TGTGCCAGCAGCCCGCAGAAACCGAGAGAGGGTTCCGGGGAGCTGTTTTTT
>TRBJ2-1|TRBD2|TRBV6-2/TRBV6-3|NA
CASSPRLAGVGEQFF
TGTGCCAGCAGTCCCCGACTAGCGGGGGTCGGAGAGCAGTTCTTC
>TRBJ2-1|NA|TRBV6-2/TRBV6-3|many
CASRDAPGDSYNEQFF
TGTGCCAGCAGAGACGCCCCAGGAGACTCCTACAATGAGCAGTTCTTC
>TRBJ1-6|NA|TRBV6-5|few
CASRGGDPSSYNSPLHF
TGTGCCAGCAGGGGGGGCGACCCTTCCTCCTATAATTCACCCCTCCACTTT
>TRBJ1-1|TRBD1|TRBV5-1|NA
CASSLNINRGPSEAFF
TGCGCCAGCAGCTTAAATATAAACAGGGGGCCCTCTGAAGCTTTCTTT
>TRBJ2-7|NA|TRBV6-6|few
CASSYISSEQYF
TGTGCCAGCAGTTATATCTCTAGCGAGCAGTACTTC
>TRBJ2-2|NA|TRBV6-6|few
CASSYPTTGRAGELFF
TGTGCCAGCAGTTACCCGACGACAGGGAGGGCCGGGGAGCTGTTTTTT
>TRBJ2-2|NA|TRBV19|medium-sized
CASSRGIHRTNTGELFF
TGTGCCAGTAGTCGGGGGATCCATCGGACCAACACCGGGGAGCTGTTTTTT
>TRBJ2-2|NA|TRBV5-4|NA
CASSGLRGNTGELFF
TGTGCCAGCAGCGGTCTGAGGGGGAACACCGGGGAGCTGTTTTTT
>TRBJ1-1|TRBD1|TRBV19|NA
CASSRDRVPEAFF
TGTGCCAGTAGTAGAGACAGGGTCCCTGAAGCTTTCTTT
>TRBJ2-1|TRBD1|TRBV7-2|NA
CASSGPGTGGRPYNEQFF
TGTGCCAGCAGCGGACCCGGGACAGGGGGTCGGCCTTACAATGAGCAGTTCTTC
>TRBJ2-3|NA|TRBV6-4|NA
CASSDGSTDTQYF
TGTGCCAGCAGTGACGGGAGCACAGATACGCAGTATTTT
>TRBJ1-5|NA|TRBV18|few
CASSPMGGNQPQHF
TGTGCCAGCTCACCAATGGGGGGCAATCAGCCCCAGCATTTT
>TRBJ1-1|NA|TRBV11-1|NA
CASNLNGAASNTEAFF
TGTGCCAGCAACCTAAACGGGGCAGCCTCGAACACTGAAGCTTTCTTT
>TRBJ1-6|NA|TRBV30|few
CAWSVDSPLHF
TGTGCCTGGAGCGTAGATTCACCCCTCCACTTT
>TRBJ2-2|TRBD2|TRBV10-3|few
CAISLKGTSGTVGELFF
TGTGCCATCAGTTTGAAGGGGACTAGCGGGACCGTCGGGGAGCTGTTTTTT
>TRBJ2-1|TRBD2|TRBV6-5|many
CASSGRGAGYNEQFF
TGTGCCAGCAGTGGGCGGGGGGCGGGTTACAATGAGCAGTTCTTC
>TRBJ2-7|NA|TRBV7-2|few
CASRLELGAPSGNSYEQYF
TGTGCCAGCAGGCTGGAGTTGGGAGCGCCGTCCGGAAACTCCTACGAGCAGTACTTC